In its sample, the clone carrying this T cell receptor (beta chain) was seen many times. Its antigen is still unknown. This specimen comes from a study of response to subunit inactivated influenza vaccine. Findings and caveats of the study: Researchers suggested that each seasonal influenza vaccination recruits few new T cells.

TCRdb independently ran MiXCR on the RT-PCR reads; one entry per CDR3 protein. The sample gives around 500,000 distinct CDR3 sequences, 11% of which show up once; about 12% is in the top ten. V lost 0 bases and J 3 bases, leaving 8 bases between the germline ends. This CDR3 contains 14 residues. From germline, CDR1 is MNHEY and CDR2 SMNVEV (reference sequence). The sample consisted of PBMCs from blood, taken 35 to 45 days after vaccination. This sequence was found in a man in his forties or fifties who received an inactivated influenza vaccine. This chain connects TRBV27 to TRBJ1-1; D not certain. The CDR3 reads CASSLSRGYTEAFF. The CDR3 region has the DNA TGTGCCAGCAGTTTATCTCGGGGATACACTGAAGCTTTCTTT.